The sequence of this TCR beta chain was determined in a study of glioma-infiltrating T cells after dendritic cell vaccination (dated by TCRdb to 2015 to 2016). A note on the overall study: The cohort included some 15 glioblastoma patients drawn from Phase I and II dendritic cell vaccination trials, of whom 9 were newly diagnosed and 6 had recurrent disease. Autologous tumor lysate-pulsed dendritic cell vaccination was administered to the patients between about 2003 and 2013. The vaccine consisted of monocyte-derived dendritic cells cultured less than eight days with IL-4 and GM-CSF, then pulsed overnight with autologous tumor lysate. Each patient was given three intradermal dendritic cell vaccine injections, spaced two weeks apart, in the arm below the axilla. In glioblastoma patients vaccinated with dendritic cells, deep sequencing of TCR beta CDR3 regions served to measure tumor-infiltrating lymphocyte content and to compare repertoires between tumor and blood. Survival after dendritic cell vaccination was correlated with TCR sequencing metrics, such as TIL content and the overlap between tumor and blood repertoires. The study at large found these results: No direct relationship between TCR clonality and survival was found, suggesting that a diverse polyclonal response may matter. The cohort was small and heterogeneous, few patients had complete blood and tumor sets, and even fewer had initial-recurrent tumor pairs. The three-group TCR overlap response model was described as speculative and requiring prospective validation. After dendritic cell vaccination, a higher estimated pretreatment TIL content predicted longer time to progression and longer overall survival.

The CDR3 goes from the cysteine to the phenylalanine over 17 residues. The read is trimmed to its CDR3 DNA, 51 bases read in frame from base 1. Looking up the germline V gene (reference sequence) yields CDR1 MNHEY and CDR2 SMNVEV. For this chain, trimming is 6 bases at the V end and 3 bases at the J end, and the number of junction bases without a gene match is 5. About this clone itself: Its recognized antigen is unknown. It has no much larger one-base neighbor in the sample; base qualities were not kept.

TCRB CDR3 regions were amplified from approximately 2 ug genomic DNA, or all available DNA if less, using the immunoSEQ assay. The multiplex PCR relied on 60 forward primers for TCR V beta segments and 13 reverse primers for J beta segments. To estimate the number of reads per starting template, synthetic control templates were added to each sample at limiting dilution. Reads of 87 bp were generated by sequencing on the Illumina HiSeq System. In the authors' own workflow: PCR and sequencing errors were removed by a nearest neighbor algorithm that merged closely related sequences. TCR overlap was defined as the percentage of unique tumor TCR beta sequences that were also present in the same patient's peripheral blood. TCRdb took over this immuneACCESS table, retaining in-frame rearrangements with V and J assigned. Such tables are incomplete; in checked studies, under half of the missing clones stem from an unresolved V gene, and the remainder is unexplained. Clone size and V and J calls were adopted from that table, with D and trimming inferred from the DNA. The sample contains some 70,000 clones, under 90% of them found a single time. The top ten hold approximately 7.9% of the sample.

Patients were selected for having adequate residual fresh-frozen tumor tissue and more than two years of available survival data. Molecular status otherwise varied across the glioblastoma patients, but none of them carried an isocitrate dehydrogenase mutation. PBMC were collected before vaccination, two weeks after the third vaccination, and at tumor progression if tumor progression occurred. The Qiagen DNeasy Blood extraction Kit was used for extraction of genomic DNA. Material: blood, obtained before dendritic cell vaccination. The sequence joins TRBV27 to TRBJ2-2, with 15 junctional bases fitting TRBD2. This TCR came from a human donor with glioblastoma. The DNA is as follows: TGTGCCAGCAGGGGACTAGCGGGGGGAACCTACACCGGGGAGCTGTTTTTT. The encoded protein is CASRGLAGGTYTGELFF.